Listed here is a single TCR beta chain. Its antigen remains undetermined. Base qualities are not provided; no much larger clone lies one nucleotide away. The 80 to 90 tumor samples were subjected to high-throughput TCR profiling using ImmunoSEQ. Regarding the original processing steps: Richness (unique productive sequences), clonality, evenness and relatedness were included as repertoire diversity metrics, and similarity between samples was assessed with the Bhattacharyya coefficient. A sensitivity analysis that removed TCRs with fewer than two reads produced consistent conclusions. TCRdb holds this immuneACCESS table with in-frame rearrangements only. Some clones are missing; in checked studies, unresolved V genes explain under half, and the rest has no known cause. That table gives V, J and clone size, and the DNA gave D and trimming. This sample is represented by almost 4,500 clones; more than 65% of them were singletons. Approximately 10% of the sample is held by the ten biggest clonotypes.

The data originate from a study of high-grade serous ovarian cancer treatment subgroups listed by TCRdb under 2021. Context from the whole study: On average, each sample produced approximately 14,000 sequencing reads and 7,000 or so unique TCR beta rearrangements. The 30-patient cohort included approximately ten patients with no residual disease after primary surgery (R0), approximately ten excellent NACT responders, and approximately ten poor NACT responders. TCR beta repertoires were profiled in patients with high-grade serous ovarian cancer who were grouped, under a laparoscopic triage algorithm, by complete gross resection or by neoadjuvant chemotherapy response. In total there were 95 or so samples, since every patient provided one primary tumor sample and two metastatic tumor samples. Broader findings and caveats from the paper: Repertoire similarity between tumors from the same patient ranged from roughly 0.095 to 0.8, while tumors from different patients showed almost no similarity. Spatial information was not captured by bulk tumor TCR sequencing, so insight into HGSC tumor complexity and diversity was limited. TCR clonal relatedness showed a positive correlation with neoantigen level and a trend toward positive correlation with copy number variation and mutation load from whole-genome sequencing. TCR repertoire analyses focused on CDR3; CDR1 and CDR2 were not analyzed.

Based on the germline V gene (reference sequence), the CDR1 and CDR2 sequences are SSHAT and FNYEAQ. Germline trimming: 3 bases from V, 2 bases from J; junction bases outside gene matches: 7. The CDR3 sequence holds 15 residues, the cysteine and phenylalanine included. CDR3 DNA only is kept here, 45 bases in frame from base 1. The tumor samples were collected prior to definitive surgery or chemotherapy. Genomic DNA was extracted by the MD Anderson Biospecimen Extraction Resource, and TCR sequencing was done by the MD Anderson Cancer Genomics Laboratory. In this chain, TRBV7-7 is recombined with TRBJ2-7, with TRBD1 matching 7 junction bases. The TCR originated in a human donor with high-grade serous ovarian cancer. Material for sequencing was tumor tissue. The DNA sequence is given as TGTGCCAGCAGCTTGGCCAGGGGGACCACCTACGAGCAGTACTTC. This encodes CASSLARGTTYEQYF.